This TCR beta chain was sequenced in a study of radiotherapy plus CTLA-4 blockade in lung cancer. Looking at the study overall: In about 20% of patients, objective responses were seen; approximately 34% had disease control. Overall study findings and caveats: In blood, tumor-derived TCR clones expanded after radiotherapy plus ipilimumab. Reports state that early shifts in blood T cell clones, with interferon-beta, best predicted response.

Chemo-refractory metastatic non-small-cell lung cancer patients received focal radiation with ipilimumab CTLA-4 blockade. Note on this clone: Its specificity is not known.

Generated by immunoSEQ multiplex PCR, the TCRdb table keeps only in-frame clones and is missing some. The sample shows 80,000 to 95,000 clones, around 86% of them seen only once. This sequence originates from a human donor with non-small cell lung cancer who had stable disease on radiotherapy plus ipilimumab. The starting material was peripheral blood, obtained from a patient treated with radiotherapy plus ipilimumab.

The CDR3: CASSLNTDTQYF. CDR3 DNA: TGCGCCAGCAGCTTGAACACAGATACGCAGTATTTT. V usage is TRBV5-1 and J usage is TRBJ2-3; D ambiguous. The CDR3 runs 12 residues. CDR1 is SGHRS, CDR2 YFSETQ, per germline. V was pared by 1 base and J by 2 bases, with 2 bases between.